This T cell receptor beta chain was obtained from a study of blood T cell repertoires in COVID-19. Some clones are missing from TCRdb's copy, which holds only in-frame ones; the method was immunoSEQ multiplex PCR. The sample has some 250,000 clones, around 90% seen once. The ends lost 6 bases at V and 7 bases at J; junction bases unmatched: 13. CDR1 is KGHSH and CDR2 is LQKENI in the germline V gene. This CDR3 contains 17 residues. The sequence came from a human donor in a cohort sampled during active COVID-19. The chain combines TRBV18 with TRBJ1-6; 9 nucleotides align to TRBD1. Sequenced input: peripheral blood. Written as DNA, the CDR3 is TGTGCCAGCTCCTCCGGACAGGGGAGCCTCCAAAATTCACCCCTCCACTTT. Its protein product is CASSSGQGSLQNSPLHF. Drawing the rest from reference TRBV18 and TRBJ1-6, the complete variable domain is NAGVMQNPRHLVRRRGQEARLRCSPMKGHSHVYWYRQLPEEGLKFMVYLQKENIIDESGMPKERFSAEFPKEGPSILRIQQVVRGDSAAYFCASSSGQGSLQNSPLHFGNGTRLTVT.